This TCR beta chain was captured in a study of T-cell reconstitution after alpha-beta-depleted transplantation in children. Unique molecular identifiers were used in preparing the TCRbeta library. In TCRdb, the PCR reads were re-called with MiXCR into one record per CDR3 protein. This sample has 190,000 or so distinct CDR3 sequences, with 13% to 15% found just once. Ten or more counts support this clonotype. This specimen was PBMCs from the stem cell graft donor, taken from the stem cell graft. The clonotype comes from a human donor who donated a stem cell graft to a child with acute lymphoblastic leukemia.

The CDR3 nucleotides read TGCAGCGTTGAAGAGCACGGCCCCCTTAGTGGCTACACCTTC. Protein product: CSVEEHGPLSGYTF. V is TRBV29-1 and J is TRBJ1-2; D not certain. This CDR3 has 14 amino acids. The germline V gene has CDR1 SQVTM and CDR2 ANQGSEA. Trimming pared 0 bases from V and 7 bases from J, leaving 15 bases between.